One and the same sample provided the 21 T cell receptor beta chains below, sequenced in a study of CD8+ T cells in alopecia areata. Treatment noted: oral pan-JAK inhibitor, 5-10 mg twice daily. In each case, RNA was isolated and then reverse transcribed into cDNA as the sequencing template. Libraries were prepared by immunoSEQ multiplex PCR; TCRdb keeps only in-frame clonotypes and omits some of them. The profile shows approximately 210,000 clones, under 80% of them singletons. The starting material was CD4+ T cells sorted from blood, obtained around week 50, from a patient treated with tofacitinib. These receptors all stem from a human donor with alopecia areata.

The chain has TRBV4-3 and TRBJ1-4; D unclear. Germline V gene data show CDR1 as LGHNA and CDR2 as YSLEER. This CDR3 comprises 13 residues. Deletions cut 1 base from V and 8 bases from J, with 8 bases between. In DNA form, the CDR3 reads TGCGCCAGCAGCCAAGTGGGTTACGAAAAACTGTTTTTT. Protein: CASSQVGYEKLFF.

The rearrangement joins TRBV11-2 to TRBJ1-1; 8 positions match TRBD1. The V gene's germline CDR1 is SGHAT and CDR2 FQNNGV. V was pared by 6 bases and J by 5 bases, with 11 bases of the junction left unmatched. The CDR3 has 15 residues. This chain's CDR3 is CASSRQGILSTEAFF. Here the CDR3 DNA reads TGTGCCAGCAGTCGACAGGGGATTTTGAGTACTGAAGCTTTCTTT.

The sample holds one count of this clone. The rearrangement links TRBV29-1 to TRBJ2-3; D ambiguous. CDR1 and CDR2 from the germline V gene are SQVTM and ANQGSEA. The length of the CDR3 is 13 residues. The ends were cut back, 3 bases at V and 0 bases at J, with 7 bases in the middle. Here the CDR3 reads CSVDSPSTDTQYF. CDR3 DNA sequence: TGCAGCGTTGATAGCCCTAGCACAGATACGCAGTATTTT.

The rearrangement uses TRBV13 and TRBJ2-6; D is ambiguous. In germline, CDR1 is PRHDT, CDR2 FYEKMQ (reference sequence). CDR3 length: 18 residues. V lost 0 bases and J 0 bases, leaving 12 bases between the germline ends. CDR3 bases: TGTGCCAGCAGCTTAGGCCTGGAGAGAGTCTCTGGGGCCAACGTCCTGACTTTC. Translating it yields CASSLGLERVSGANVLTF.

In this sample, this clone turned up a few times. The chain has TRBV2 and TRBJ2-7, with D possibly matching TRBD1 (5 bases). V shed 6 bases and J shed 1 base, with 7 bases lying between them. The CDR3 covers 12 residues. Germline lookup yields CDR1 SNHLY and CDR2 FYNNEI. The DNA of the CDR3 is TGTGCCAGCAGACAGGAGTCCTACGAGCAGTACTTC. This gives the protein CASRQESYEQYF.

The J gene is TRBJ2-2, the V gene TRBV6-5; D is unclear. V was cut by 0 bases and J by 2 bases, with 10 bases left in between. From germline, CDR1 is MNHEY and CDR2 SVGAGI. The CDR3 extends over 16 amino acids. The CDR3 spells CASSYSRQLNTGELFF. CDR3 DNA: TGTGCCAGCAGTTACTCGCGGCAGCTCAACACCGGGGAGCTGTTTTTT.

This chain's CDR3 is CAISDPGTGDPEAFF. DNA for the CDR3: TGTGCCATCAGTGATCCCGGGACAGGGGATCCTGAAGCTTTCTTT. The rearrangement joins TRBV10-3 to TRBJ1-1; 10 bases are a match to TRBD1. The germline V gene encodes CDR1 ENHRY and CDR2 SYGVKD. This CDR3 is 15 amino acids long. V gave up 3 bases and J gave up 6 bases; unmatched junction bases: 7.

The rearrangement joins TRBV25-1 to TRBJ2-1; weak D call: TRBD1 (6 bases). The CDR3 covers 12 residues. Germline V gene data show CDR1 as MGHDK and CDR2 as SYGVNS. The V and J ends lost 2 bases and 7 bases respectively, with 6 bases between them. CDR3 sequence: CASSEQGNEQFF. The CDR3 DNA sequence: TGTGCCAGCAGTGAACAGGGGAATGAGCAGTTCTTC.

This chain connects TRBV5-1 to TRBJ1-1, with a weak D call TRBD1 (5 bases). Germline CDR1 SGHRS, CDR2 YFSETQ. CDR3 length: 14 residues. V lost 3 bases and J 1 base, leaving 10 bases between the germline ends. CDR3 bases: TGCGCCAGCAGCTCGGGACCGCCGAACACTGAAGCTTTCTTT. It encodes CASSSGPPNTEAFF.

The chain carries TRBV7-9 and TRBJ2-3; TRBD2 agrees at 8 bases. Germline V gene sequence: CDR1 SEHNR, CDR2 FQNEAQ (reference sequence). The CDR3 runs 19 residues. Germline trimming cut 2 bases from V and 2 bases from J; bases unmatched to any gene: 15. The CDR3 spells CASSLWRGARPGVTDTQYF. The CDR3 DNA reads as TGTGCCAGCAGCTTATGGCGGGGGGCCAGACCCGGGGTCACAGATACGCAGTATTTT. The variable domain in full, with the rest retrieved from reference TRBV7-9 and TRBJ2-3, is DTGVSQNPRHKITKRGQNVTFRCDPISEHNRLYWYRQTLGQGPEFLTYFQNEAQLEKSRLLSDRFSAERPKGSFSTLEIQRTEQGDSAMYLCASSLWRGARPGVTDTQYFGPGTRLTVL.

This chain uses TRBV15 with TRBJ2-5; D not certain. CDR3 size: 13 residues. The germline V gene has CDR1 LNHNV and CDR2 YYDKDF (reference sequence). V dropped 1 base and J dropped 3 bases, with 6 bases sitting between them. The CDR3 loop is CATSRGVEETQYF. CDR3 DNA: TGTGCCACCAGCAGAGGGGTTGAAGAGACCCAGTACTTC.

This clone is classed as medium-sized. The V gene is TRBV19, the J gene TRBJ2-4, with 7 bases lining up with TRBD1. Germline lookup yields CDR1 LNHDA and CDR2 SQIVND (reference sequence). The CDR3 spans 13 residues. Trimming cost V 6 bases and J 5 bases; bases outside gene matches: 4. CDR3 protein: CASRRDRQNIQYF. CDR3 bases: TGTGCCAGTAGAAGGGACAGACAAAACATTCAGTACTTC.

To note about this clone: Other DNA variants within this sample encode the same CDR3. The chain combines TRBV7-2 with TRBJ2-7; D gene unclear. The V gene's germline CDR1 is SGHTA and CDR2 FQGNSA. The CDR3 sequence is 12 residues long. V was trimmed by 2 bases and J by 3 bases, leaving 5 bases between them. CDR3 loop: CASSLNRYEQYF. For the CDR3, the DNA is TGTGCCAGCAGCTTAAACCGCTACGAGCAGTACTTC.

The V gene is TRBV30, the J gene TRBJ2-3; 9 nucleotides match TRBD2. The CDR3 extends over 15 amino acids. The ends lost 8 bases at V and 4 bases at J; junction bases unmatched: 13. Per the germline V gene, CDR1 is GTSNPN and CDR2 is SVGIG (reference sequence). The CDR3 bases are TGTGCCATGACCCCTCGGCGGGGGGGCCCAGATACGCAGTATTTT. Translating gives CAMTPRRGGPDTQYF.

The V and J genes are TRBV5-4 and TRBJ2-1, with 13 bases matching TRBD2. CDR1 and CDR2 from the germline V gene are SGHNT and YYREEE (reference sequence). With V trimmed by 0 bases and J by 8 bases, 5 bases remained unmatched. There are 16 residues in the CDR3. In DNA form, the CDR3 reads TGTGCCAGCAGCTTGGAACTAGCGGGGGGGCCGGATGAGCAGTTCTTC. This sequence encodes CASSLELAGGPDEQFF.

This chain connects TRBV4-3 to TRBJ2-1; D remains ambiguous. CDR1 and CDR2 from the germline V gene are LGHNA and YSLEER. Trimming removed 0 bases at V and 9 bases at J, with 18 bases between. The CDR3 spans 16 residues. CDR3 sequence (DNA): TGCGCCAGCAGCCAAGAGGCCCCTTTGGGGATAAGTGAGCAGTTCTTC. Residues: CASSQEAPLGISEQFF.

This chain uses TRBV27 with TRBJ1-6; D uncertain. The germline gives CDR1 MNHEY, CDR2 SMNVEV (reference sequence). The germline V and J ends were trimmed by 6 bases and 10 bases, with 13 bases remaining between them. The CDR3 spans 13 residues. The CDR3 sequence is CASSLKILSPLHF. In nucleotides, the CDR3 is TGTGCCAGCAGCCTTAAAATCTTATCACCCCTCCACTTT.

This clone has only a few counts. The chain links TRBV2 to TRBJ2-2, with 10 bases fitting TRBD2. Germline CDR1 and CDR2: SNHLY and FYNNEI. This CDR3 is 16 amino acids long. V lost 5 bases, J lost 0 bases, and 3 bases stayed unmatched. For the CDR3, the DNA is TGTGCCAGCAGTACAGGACTAGCGGCGAACACCGGGGAGCTGTTTTTT. This codes for CASSTGLAANTGELFF.

The genes are TRBV19 and TRBJ1-2, with 9 bases matching TRBD1. The ends lost 6 bases at V and 5 bases at J; junction bases unmatched: 7. Germline-derived CDR1 and CDR2 are LNHDA and SQIVND (reference sequence). The length of the CDR3 is 14 residues. CDR3 sequence: CASSPLGTGYGYTF. In nucleotides, the CDR3 is TGTGCCAGTAGCCCTCTTGGGACAGGGTATGGCTACACCTTC.

This clone was seen only a few times. V is TRBV7-3 and J is TRBJ1-1; a possible D gene is TRBD1 (6 bases). Germline CDR1 SGHTA, CDR2 FQGTGA. Trimming left V 3 bases short and J 4 bases short, with 9 bases between. This CDR3 spans 13 amino acids. The CDR3 loop is CASSLGASTEAFF. For the CDR3, the DNA is TGTGCCAGCAGCTTGGGGGCGTCCACTGAAGCTTTCTTT.

This clone was found a few times. The V and J genes are TRBV5-6 and TRBJ1-1, with 10 bases fitting TRBD1. Germline V gene data show CDR1 as SGHDT and CDR2 as YYEEEE. The length of the CDR3 is 12 residues. Trimming removed 4 bases from V and 12 bases from J; junction bases left unmatched: 6. Here the CDR3 DNA reads TGTGCCAGCAGCCCCGGGACAGGGGTACCTTTCTTT. Protein product: CASSPGTGVPFF. Complete variable domain (other parts from reference TRBV5-6 and TRBJ1-1): DAGVTQSPTHLIKTRGQQVTLRCSPKSGHDTVSWYQQALGQGPQFIFQYYEEEERQRGNFPDRFSGHQFPNYSSELNVNALLLGDSALYLCASSPGTGVPFFGQGTRLTVV.